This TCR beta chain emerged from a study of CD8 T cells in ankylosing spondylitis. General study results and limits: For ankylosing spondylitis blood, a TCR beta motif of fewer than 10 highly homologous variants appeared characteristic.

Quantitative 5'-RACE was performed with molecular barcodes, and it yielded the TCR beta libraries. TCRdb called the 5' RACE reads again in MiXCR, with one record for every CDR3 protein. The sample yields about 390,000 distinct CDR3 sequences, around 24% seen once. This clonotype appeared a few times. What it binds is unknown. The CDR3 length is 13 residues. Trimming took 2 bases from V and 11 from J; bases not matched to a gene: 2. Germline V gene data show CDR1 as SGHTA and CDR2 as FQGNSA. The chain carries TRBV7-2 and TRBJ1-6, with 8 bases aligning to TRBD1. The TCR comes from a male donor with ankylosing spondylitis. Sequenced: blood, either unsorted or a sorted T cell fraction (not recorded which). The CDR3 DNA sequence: TGTGCCAGCAGCTTAAGGGACAGGACACCCCTCCACTTT. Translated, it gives CASSLRDRTPLHF.